Reported below is one T cell receptor (beta chain). Antigen: not known. Through a sample-barcoded 5' primer and a J-beta primer mix, a second PCR was run for about 6 to 12 cycles. Per-sample output comprised a minimum of 3 million paired-end reads containing CDR3. One entry per CDR3 protein results from TCRdb running MiXCR on the 5' RACE reads. Of hundreds of thousands of distinct CDR3 sequences listed, approximately 65% are singletons. Every sample gave at least 5.5 micrograms of total RNA when it was extracted. The record originates from a study of blood T cells in healthy people across ages. Study-level findings and limits: When set beside aged donors, long-lived donors presented more naive CD4+ cells and higher diversity. A roughly linear fall in TCR beta diversity per million T cells was seen with increasing age.

The V gene lost 3 bases and the J gene lost 4 bases, with 10 bases spanning the gap. The length of the CDR3 is 15 residues. Germline V lookup: CDR1 SEHNR, CDR2 FQNEAQ (reference sequence). The gene calls are TRBV7-9 and TRBJ1-6; possible D gene TRBD1, 6 bases. The source is a man aged 30 to 45 in good health. Input material: blood. This CDR3 reads CASSFDGQYNSPLHF. The CDR3 nucleotides read TGTGCCAGCAGCTTTGATGGACAGTATAATTCACCCCTCCACTTT.